The 13 T cell receptor beta chains reported below all come from one sample, sequenced in a study of shared clonotypes between healthy human individuals. Produced via immunoSEQ multiplex PCR; TCRdb's table is partial and in-frame only. The table lists about 2,500,000 clones, more than 80% of them singletons, with more than 0.12% in the top ten. Sequenced material: naive CD4+ T cells sorted from blood. Subset given: CD45RA+ positively selected. These receptors originate from a man aged 18 to 30 in good health.

With regard to this clone: This sample includes further DNA sequences coding for the same CDR3. This chain uses TRBV9 with TRBJ2-5, with D uncertain. The CDR3 is made up of 13 amino acids. CDR1 is SGDLS and CDR2 is YYNGEE in the germline V gene. The germline V and J ends were trimmed by 0 bases and 2 bases, with 5 bases remaining between them. The CDR3 sequence: CASSVAAQETQYF. The CDR3 DNA sequence: TGTGCCAGCAGCGTAGCGGCTCAAGAGACCCAGTACTTC.

The chain combines TRBV11-2 with TRBJ1-1; D is ambiguous. Germline lookup yields CDR1 SGHAT and CDR2 FQNNGV. V lost 5 bases and J lost 0, with 25 bases in between. The CDR3 covers 19 residues. The CDR3 is CASSAFLRLRTGVNTEAFF. The CDR3 DNA is TGTGCCAGCAGCGCGTTCCTCCGGTTGAGGACGGGAGTGAACACTGAAGCTTTCTTT.

The chain has TRBV11-2 and TRBJ2-7, with 7 bases identical to TRBD1. The CDR3 spans 13 residues. Losses at the gene ends were 5 bases for V and 5 bases for J; bases not matched to a gene: 6. Germline loops: CDR1 SGHAT, CDR2 FQNNGV. The CDR3 is CASSPRDSHEQYF. CDR3 nucleotides: TGTGCCAGCAGCCCCAGGGACAGCCACGAGCAGTACTTC.

The V gene is TRBV28, the J gene TRBJ1-2; D is ambiguous. Trimming removed 3 bases at V and 4 bases at J, with 21 bases between. Germline V lookup: CDR1 MDHEN, CDR2 SYDVKM. The CDR3 is 17 amino acids. The CDR3 is CASSFYNWARRSYGYTF. Written as DNA, the CDR3 is TGTGCCAGCAGTTTCTATAACTGGGCCCGGCGGAGCTATGGCTACACCTTC.

This chain uses TRBV2 with TRBJ1-2; TRBD1 aligns across 7 bases. V gave up 6 bases and J gave up 0 bases; unmatched junction bases: 4. This CDR3 region has 14 residues. Per the germline V gene, CDR1 is SNHLY and CDR2 is FYNNEI. The CDR3 DNA sequence: TGTGCCAGCAGGAGGACAGGCACTAACTATGGCTACACCTTC. This gives the protein CASRRTGTNYGYTF.

The chain joins TRBV6-5 to TRBJ1-2; D remains unclear. This CDR3 is 14 amino acids long. Germline CDR1 and CDR2: MNHEY and SVGAGI. V was cut by 1 base and J by 4 bases, with 10 bases left in between. The CDR3 here is CASSYLGSGYGYTF. The DNA of the CDR3 is TGTGCCAGCAGTTACTTGGGATCGGGCTATGGCTACACCTTC.

The chain employs TRBV5-1 and TRBJ1-1; TRBD1 agrees at 10 bases. The CDR3 sequence is 16 residues long. The junction had 8 bases not matched to a gene; V was cut back by 2 bases and J by 4 bases. Germline values: CDR1 SGHRS, CDR2 YFSETQ. CDR3 nucleotides: TGCGCCAGCAGCTTATTAGCGGGACAGGGGAGCACTGAAGCTTTCTTT. This sequence encodes CASSLLAGQGSTEAFF.

The chain couples TRBV11-2 to TRBJ2-7; 9 bases line up with TRBD1. The J segment lost 7 bases and the V segment lost 6 bases, leaving 10 bases of the junction unmatched. This CDR3 contains 14 residues. CDR1 and CDR2 (germline): SGHAT, FQNNGV. CDR3 sequence: CASSTQGAPREQYF. The DNA of the CDR3 is TGTGCCAGCAGTACACAGGGGGCGCCTCGGGAGCAGTACTTC.

The chain combines TRBV18 with TRBJ1-2; 9 bases fit TRBD1. Germline V CDR1 and CDR2: KGHSH, LQKENI. After removal of 9 bases from V and 8 bases from J, the junction contained 7 bases not matched to a gene. The CDR3 sequence is 12 residues long. The CDR3 sequence: CASTTGGRGYTF. The CDR3 coding sequence is TGTGCCAGTACTACAGGGGGCAGGGGCTACACCTTC.

V gene TRBV5-4 combines with J gene TRBJ2-3; a possible D gene is TRBD2 (7 bases). Germline V lookup: CDR1 SGHNT, CDR2 YYREEE (reference sequence). The V and J ends lost 3 bases and 4 bases respectively, with 18 bases between them. The CDR3 runs 16 residues. This CDR3 is CASSYDWGGQSDTQYF. The CDR3 nucleotides are TGTGCCAGCAGCTATGACTGGGGGGGCCAATCAGATACGCAGTATTTT.

This clone was counted once. The rearrangement links TRBV14 to TRBJ1-1; 8 nucleotides line up with TRBD1. This CDR3 is built from 16 residues. Trimming at V came to 3 bases and at J to 2 bases, leaving 8 bases not matched to a gene. Looked up from germline, CDR1 is SGHDN and CDR2 is FVKESK. The CDR3 loop is CASSQLPGQANTEAFF. The CDR3 nucleotides read TGTGCCAGCAGCCAGCTACCGGGACAGGCAAACACTGAAGCTTTCTTT.

This chain links TRBV28 with TRBJ1-6; 7 nucleotides line up with TRBD1. CDR3 size: 15 residues. V shed 7 bases, J shed 6 bases, and the junction held 9 bases outside the gene matches. CDR1 is MDHEN and CDR2 is SYDVKM in the germline V gene. The CDR3 bases are TGTGCCAGCACCCCCCGGCCAGGGGGTAATTCACCCCTCCACTTT. Translating gives CASTPRPGGNSPLHF.

This clone was picked up one time. The same CDR3 arises from other DNA sequences in this sample as well. The chain uses TRBV2 and TRBJ1-2; 7 bases map to TRBD1. The junction had 4 bases not matched to a gene; V was cut back by 5 bases and J by 4 bases. Germline V gives CDR1 SNHLY, CDR2 FYNNEI. The CDR3 runs to 13 residues. Written as DNA, the CDR3 is TGTGCCAGCAGTTCGACAGGGTCCTATGGCTACACCTTC. It is translated as CASSSTGSYGYTF.